These T cell receptor beta chains were read from a single sample in a study of OX40 agonist ivuxolimab in advanced cancers. Sequencing used immunoSEQ multiplex PCR; TCRdb keeps in-frame clones, though not all of them. The sample carries about 66,000 clones, about 81% recorded once. The sequencing used CD4+ or CD8+ T cells sorted from blood, collected in a trial of the OX40 agonist ivuxolimab. The receptors were gathered from an adult with an advanced solid tumor such as melanoma, head and neck, liver or kidney cancer. CDR3s include the opening cysteine and the closing phenylalanine or tryptophan. The D gene is left open where the match is weak. The listing skips clone size in some rows; elsewhere it reads once, few, many or a size class.

few TRBJ2-1 15 TRBV5-1 - CASSLEAGSYNEQFF TGCGCCAGCAGCTTGGAGGCGGGATCGTACAATGAGCAGTTCTTC
- TRBJ1-2 13 TRBV6-5 - CASSFGGIYGYTF TGTGCCAGCAGTTTCGGCGGAATCTATGGCTACACCTTC
once TRBJ1-4 15 TRBV30 - CAWRSGQPTNEKLFF TGTGCCTGGAGATCGGGACAACCAACTAATGAAAAACTGTTTTTT
- TRBJ1-3 17 TRBV4-2 TRBD1 CASSQPGQGAFGNTIYF TGTGCCAGCAGCCAACCGGGACAGGGGGCCTTTGGAAACACCATATATTTT
- TRBJ1-4 15 TRBV28 - CASSSQGATNEKLFF TGTGCCAGCAGCTCCCAGGGCGCGACTAATGAAAAACTGTTTTTT
once TRBJ2-1 16 TRBV7-2 TRBD2 CASSSLASGSRNEQFF TGTGCCAGCAGCTCCTTGGCTAGCGGGAGTAGGAATGAGCAGTTCTTC
- TRBJ2-5 14 TRBV11-1 - CASSQQEGRETQYF TGTGCCAGCAGCCAACAGGAAGGTCGCGAGACCCAGTACTTC
few TRBJ2-3 14 TRBV7-2 - CASSLAPGLDTQYF TGTGCCAGCAGCTTAGCCCCAGGGCTAGATACGCAGTATTTT
- TRBJ2-5 15 TRBV5-1 TRBD1 CASSDAGTGEETQYF TGCGCCAGCAGCGACGCCGGGACAGGGGAAGAGACCCAGTACTTC
- TRBJ2-5 14 TRBV2 - CASSEVQGTETQYF TGTGCCAGCAGTGAAGTTCAGGGGACGGAGACCCAGTACTTC
- TRBJ2-7 16 TRBV6-5 TRBD1 CASSLVSGQGGHEQYF TGTGCCAGCAGTTTGGTATCAGGACAGGGGGGCCACGAGCAGTACTTC
- TRBJ2-7 13 TRBV5-6 - CASSFAGNYEQYF TGTGCCAGCAGCTTCGCTGGGAACTACGAGCAGTACTTC
- TRBJ2-3 14 TRBV7-2 TRBD2 CASSSGGGSDTQYF TGTGCCAGCAGCTCTGGCGGGGGGTCTGATACGCAGTATTTT
few TRBJ1-4 17 TRBV4-2 TRBD1 CASSQDPEGQGRGKLFF TGTGCCAGCAGCCAAGATCCGGAGGGACAGGGGAGAGGAAAACTGTTTTTT
few TRBJ1-4 15 TRBV13 - CASSSRVAANEKLFF TGTGCCAGCAGCTCGAGGGTTGCGGCTAATGAAAAACTGTTTTTT
- TRBJ2-5 13 TRBV7-8 - CASSFAKGETQYF TGTGCCAGCAGCTTTGCGAAGGGTGAGACCCAGTACTTC
- TRBJ2-1 11 TRBV9 - CASSSTGEQFF TGTGCCAGCAGCTCAACGGGTGAGCAGTTCTTC
- TRBJ1-4 15 TRBV27 - CASSLSVGGREKLFF TGTGCCAGCAGTTTATCTGTCGGGGGCCGAGAAAAACTGTTTTTT
- TRBJ1-2 14 TRBV4-3 - CASSQDLAGYGYTF TGCGCCAGCAGCCAAGATTTGGCAGGCTATGGCTACACCTTC
- TRBJ2-3 12 TRBV7-8 - CASSLVADTQYF TGTGCCAGCAGCTTGGTAGCAGATACGCAGTATTTT
- TRBJ1-2 14 TRBV19 TRBD1 CASSYTGVNYGYTF TGTGCCAGTAGTTATACAGGGGTTAACTATGGCTACACCTTC
once TRBJ2-1 13 TRBV6-5 TRBD1 CASSPAQGREQFF TGTGCCAGCAGTCCCGCACAGGGGCGCGAGCAGTTCTTC
- TRBJ1-1 13 TRBV5-1 - CASSSLAGAEAFF TGCGCCAGCAGCTCCCTAGCGGGGGCTGAAGCTTTCTTT
- TRBJ1-2 14 TRBV29-1 TRBD1 CSVNDRGPLFGYTF TGCAGCGTTAATGACAGGGGCCCCCTCTTTGGCTACACCTTC
- TRBJ1-4 16 TRBV4-1 TRBD1 CASSQGSTGRNEKLFF TGCGCCAGCAGCCAAGGTTCGACAGGGCGTAATGAAAAACTGTTTTTT
- TRBJ1-4 16 TRBV19 - CASSIEGTAVREKLFF TGTGCCAGTAGTATAGAGGGGACGGCGGTTAGAGAAAAACTGTTTTTT
- TRBJ1-3 15 TRBV15 - CATSRDRGSGNTIYF TGTGCCACCAGCAGAGATAGGGGTTCTGGAAACACCATATATTTT
- TRBJ1-5 15 TRBV19 - CASTPPPGVNQPQHF TGTGCCAGTACCCCACCCCCAGGAGTTAATCAGCCCCAGCATTTT
few TRBJ2-7 14 TRBV2 TRBD2 CASSAGTSIDEQYF TGTGCCAGCAGCGCCGGGACTAGCATCGACGAGCAGTACTTC
- TRBJ1-2 14 TRBV2 - CASSERQIGYGYTF TGTGCCAGCAGTGAACGGCAGATTGGCTATGGCTACACCTTC
once TRBJ1-2 17 TRBV7-3 - CASSLVGVTDTIWGYTF TGTGCCAGCAGCTTAGTTGGGGTAACCGATACTATATGGGGCTACACCTTC
- TRBJ2-7 13 TRBV11-2 - CASSLPGVYEQYF TGTGCCAGCAGCCTCCCCGGAGTCTACGAGCAGTACTTC
- TRBJ2-3 16 TRBV5-4 - CASSYMQGLNTDTQYF TGTGCCAGCAGCTATATGCAGGGTCTTAACACAGATACGCAGTATTTT
- TRBJ2-5 15 TRBV7-3 TRBD2 CASSSSGSGGETQYF TGTGCCAGCAGCTCGAGCGGGAGCGGGGGAGAGACCCAGTACTTC
- TRBJ1-3 16 TRBV19 TRBD1 CASSSGTGSSGNTIYF TGTGCCAGTAGTTCCGGGACAGGGTCTTCTGGAAACACCATATATTTT
- TRBJ1-3 16 TRBV9 TRBD1 CASSVAQGEAGNTIYF TGTGCCAGCAGCGTAGCTCAGGGGGAGGCTGGAAACACCATATATTTT
- TRBJ2-7 16 TRBV11-2 - CASSLDLGTNSYEQYF TGTGCCAGCAGCTTAGATCTTGGGACAAACTCCTACGAGCAGTACTTC
- TRBJ2-3 15 TRBV5-1 TRBD2 CASSLSGTPTDTQYF TGCGCCAGCAGCTTGAGCGGGACGCCCACAGATACGCAGTATTTT
- TRBJ1-3 16 TRBV5-1 - CASSPHRRLDGNTIYF TGCGCCAGCAGCCCCCACCGACGGTTAGATGGAAACACCATATATTTT
- TRBJ2-3 16 TRBV6-1 - CASSDKGGEVWDTQYF TGTGCCAGCAGTGATAAGGGGGGAGAGGTTTGGGATACGCAGTATTTT
- TRBJ2-7 17 TRBV11-3 - CASSLGRGASGTYEQYF TGTGCCAGCAGCTTGGGAAGGGGGGCTAGCGGAACATACGAGCAGTACTTC
- TRBJ2-7 16 TRBV18 TRBD1 CASSQTGAGGAYEQYF TGTGCCAGCTCACAAACAGGGGCCGGTGGGGCCTACGAGCAGTACTTC
few TRBJ1-1 18 TRBV27 - CASSSLLYINGMNTEAFF TGTGCCAGCAGTTCCCTTTTATATATAAATGGGATGAACACTGAAGCTTTCTTT
- TRBJ2-3 16 TRBV12-5 TRBD2 CASGLGLAGSTDTQYF TGTGCTAGTGGTCTCGGACTAGCGGGGAGTACAGATACGCAGTATTTT
- TRBJ1-2 15 TRBV5-8 - CASSLAQTPNYGYTF TGTGCCAGCAGCTTGGCACAGACTCCCAACTATGGCTACACCTTC
- TRBJ1-2 14 TRBV4-1 - CASSQDMTVSDYTF TGCGCCAGCAGCCAAGATATGACAGTTAGTGACTACACCTTC
- TRBJ2-7 14 TRBV19 - CASRTTGSAYEQYF TGTGCCAGTAGGACGACAGGTTCTGCCTACGAGCAGTACTTC
- TRBJ2-7 15 TRBV4-1 - CASSQSLLLGYEQYF TGCGCCAGCAGCCAGAGCCTCCTCTTGGGCTACGAGCAGTACTTC
- TRBJ2-1 16 TRBV7-8 - CASSLVASQGYNEQFF TGTGCCAGCAGCTTAGTTGCTAGCCAAGGCTACAATGAGCAGTTCTTC
- TRBJ2-4 19 TRBV6-1 TRBD1 CASSEAGTGRGLAKNIQYF TGTGCCAGCAGTGAAGCGGGGACAGGGAGAGGTCTGGCCAAAAACATTCAGTACTTC
- TRBJ1-5 19 TRBV12-2 - CASRLVSNPGTGANQPQHF TGTGCAAGTCGCTTAGTTTCCAACCCCGGGACAGGGGCGAATCAGCCCCAGCATTTT
- TRBJ2-2 15 TRBV19 TRBD2 CASTVAGGYTGELFF TGTGCCAGTACTGTTGCGGGGGGTTACACCGGGGAGCTGTTTTTT
- TRBJ1-5 12 TRBV6-5 - CASDTGPWPQHF TGTGCCAGCGACACAGGGCCCTGGCCCCAGCATTTT
- TRBJ1-1 13 TRBV12-5 - CASGLAGNTEAFF TGTGCTAGTGGTTTGGCAGGGAACACTGAAGCTTTCTTT
- TRBJ2-7 17 TRBV19 - CASSLELGTAEWYEQYF TGTGCCAGTAGTCTGGAGCTCGGGACTGCCGAGTGGTACGAGCAGTACTTC